Given below is one T cell receptor beta chain in context. This sample was taken from a study of control samples from healthy donors and cancer patients. Germline V gene lookup returns CDR1 SGHRS and CDR2 YFSETQ. The CDR3 runs to 13 residues. Trimming pared 2 bases from V and 9 bases from J, leaving 12 bases between. Generated by immunoSEQ multiplex PCR, the TCRdb table keeps only in-frame clones and is missing some. The table has tens of thousands of clones, approximately 90% seen once. Source material: blood. The chain couples TRBV5-1 to TRBJ2-1; D possibly corresponds to TRBD1 (7 bases). The receptor comes from a woman between 70 and 85 years old in good health. For the CDR3, the DNA is TGCGCCAGCAGCTTTGGGCAGGGGGGTGAGCAGTTCTTC. This translates into CASSFGQGGEQFF. The whole variable domain, filled in from reference TRBV5-1 and TRBJ2-1, reads KAGVTQTPRYLIKTRGQQVTLSCSPISGHRSVSWYQQTPGQGLQFLFEYFSETQRNKGNFPGRFSGRQFSNSRSEMNVSTLELGDSALYLCASSFGQGGEQFFGPGTRLTVL.